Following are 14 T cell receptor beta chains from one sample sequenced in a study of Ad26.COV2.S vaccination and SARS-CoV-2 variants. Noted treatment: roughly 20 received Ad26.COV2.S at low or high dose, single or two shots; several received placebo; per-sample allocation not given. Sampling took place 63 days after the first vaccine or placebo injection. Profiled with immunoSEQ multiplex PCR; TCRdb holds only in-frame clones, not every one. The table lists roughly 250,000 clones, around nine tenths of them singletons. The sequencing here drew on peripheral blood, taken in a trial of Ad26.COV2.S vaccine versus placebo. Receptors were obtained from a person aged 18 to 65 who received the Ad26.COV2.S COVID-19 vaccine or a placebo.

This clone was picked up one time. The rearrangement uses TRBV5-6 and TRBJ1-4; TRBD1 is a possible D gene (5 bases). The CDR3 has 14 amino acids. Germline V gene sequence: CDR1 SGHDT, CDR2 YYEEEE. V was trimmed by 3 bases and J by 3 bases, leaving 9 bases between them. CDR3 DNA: TGTGCCAGCAGCTCCGGGACCTCTAATGAAAAACTGTTTTTT. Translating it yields CASSSGTSNEKLFF.

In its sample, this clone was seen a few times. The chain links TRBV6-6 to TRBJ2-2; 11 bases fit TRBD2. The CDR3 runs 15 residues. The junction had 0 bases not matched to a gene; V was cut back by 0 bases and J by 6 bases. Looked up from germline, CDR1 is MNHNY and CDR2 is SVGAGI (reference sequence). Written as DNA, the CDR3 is TGTGCCAGCAGTTACTCTAGCGGGGGGGCCGGGGAGCTGTTTTTT. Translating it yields CASSYSSGGAGELFF.

CDR3 region: CASSPPTPPYEQYV. In DNA form, the CDR3 reads TGTGCCAGCTCCCCCCCGACTCCTCCCTACGAGCAGTACGTC. The chain employs TRBV18 and TRBJ2-7; D call uncertain. V was pared by 6 bases and J by 2 bases, with 14 bases between. Germline CDR1 is KGHSH and CDR2 is LQKENI. This CDR3 is 14 amino acids long.

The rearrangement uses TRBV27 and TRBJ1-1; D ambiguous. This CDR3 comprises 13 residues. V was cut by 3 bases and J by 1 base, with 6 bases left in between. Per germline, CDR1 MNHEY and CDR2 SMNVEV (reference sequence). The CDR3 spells CASSFSRNTEAFF. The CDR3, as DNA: TGTGCCAGCAGTTTCTCCAGGAACACTGAAGCTTTCTTT.

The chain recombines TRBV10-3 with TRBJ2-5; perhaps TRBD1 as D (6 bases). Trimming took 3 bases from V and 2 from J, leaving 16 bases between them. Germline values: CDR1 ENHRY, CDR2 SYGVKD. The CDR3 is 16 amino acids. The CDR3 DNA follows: TGTGCCATCAGTGAACAGGGAGTCGGGTTACAAGAGACCCAGTACTTC. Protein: CAISEQGVGLQETQYF.

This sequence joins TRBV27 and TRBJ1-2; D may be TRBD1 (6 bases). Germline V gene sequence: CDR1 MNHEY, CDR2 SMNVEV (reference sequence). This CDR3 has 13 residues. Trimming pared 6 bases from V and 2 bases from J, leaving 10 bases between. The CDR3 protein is CASSRRGNYGYTF. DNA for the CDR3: TGTGCCAGCAGCCGAAGGGGGAACTATGGCTACACCTTC.

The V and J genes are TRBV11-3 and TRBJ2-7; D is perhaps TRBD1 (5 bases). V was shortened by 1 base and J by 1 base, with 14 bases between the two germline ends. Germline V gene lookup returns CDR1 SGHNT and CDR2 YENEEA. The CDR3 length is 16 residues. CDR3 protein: CASSLAGAGSSYEQYV. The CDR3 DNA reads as TGTGCCAGCAGCTTAGCGGGTGCAGGGTCTTCCTACGAGCAGTACGTC.

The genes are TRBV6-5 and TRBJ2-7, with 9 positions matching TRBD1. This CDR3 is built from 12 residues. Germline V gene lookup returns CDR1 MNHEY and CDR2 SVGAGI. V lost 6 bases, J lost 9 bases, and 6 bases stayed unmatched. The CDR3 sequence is CASRPGQGVQYV. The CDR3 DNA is TGTGCCAGCAGGCCGGGACAGGGAGTGCAGTACGTC.

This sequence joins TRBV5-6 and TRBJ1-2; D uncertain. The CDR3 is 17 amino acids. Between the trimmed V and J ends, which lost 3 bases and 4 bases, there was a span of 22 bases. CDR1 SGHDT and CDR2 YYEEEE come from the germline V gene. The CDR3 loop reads CASSYSGSRAFGYGYTF. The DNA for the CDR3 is TGTGCCAGCAGCTACTCGGGGAGTAGGGCTTTTGGCTATGGCTACACCTTC.

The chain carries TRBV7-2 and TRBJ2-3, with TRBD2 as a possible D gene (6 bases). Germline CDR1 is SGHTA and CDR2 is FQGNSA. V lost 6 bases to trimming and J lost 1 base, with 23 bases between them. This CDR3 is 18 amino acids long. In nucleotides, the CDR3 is TGTGCCAGCAGACGAGGGCGGGGCGACCCAAAAGGCACAGATACGCAGTATTTT. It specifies CASRRGRGDPKGTDTQYF.

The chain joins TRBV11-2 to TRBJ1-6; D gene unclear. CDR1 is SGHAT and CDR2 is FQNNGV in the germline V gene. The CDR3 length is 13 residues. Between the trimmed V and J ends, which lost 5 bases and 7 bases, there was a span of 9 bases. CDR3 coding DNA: TGTGCCAGCAGCCCCCAGCAGAATTCACCCCTCCACTTT. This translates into CASSPQQNSPLHF.

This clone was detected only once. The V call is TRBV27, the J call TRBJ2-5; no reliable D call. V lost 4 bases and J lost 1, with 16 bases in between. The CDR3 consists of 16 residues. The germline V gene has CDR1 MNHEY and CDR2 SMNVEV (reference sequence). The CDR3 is CASSSLGSAFQETQYF. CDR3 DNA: TGTGCCAGCAGTTCCTTGGGGTCCGCTTTCCAAGAGACCCAGTACTTC.

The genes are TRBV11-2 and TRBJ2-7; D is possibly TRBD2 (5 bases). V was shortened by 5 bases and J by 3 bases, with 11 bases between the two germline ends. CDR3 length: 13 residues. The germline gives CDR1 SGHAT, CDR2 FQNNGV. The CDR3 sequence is CASSLGGLYEQYF. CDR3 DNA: TGTGCCAGCAGCCTGGGCGGGCTCTACGAGCAGTACTTC.

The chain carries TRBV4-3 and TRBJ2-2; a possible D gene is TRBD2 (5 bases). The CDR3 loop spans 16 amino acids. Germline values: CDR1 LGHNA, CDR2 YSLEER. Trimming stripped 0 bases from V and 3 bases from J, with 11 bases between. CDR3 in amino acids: CASSQDRLRDTGELFF. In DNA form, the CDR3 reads TGCGCCAGCAGCCAAGATCGCCTGAGGGACACCGGGGAGCTGTTTTTT.